The 10 T cell receptor beta chains reported below all come from one sample, sequenced in a study of cytomegalovirus exposure and HLA in healthy donors (dated by TCRdb to 2017 to 2019). The receptor library was made with the immunoSEQ multiplex PCR assay. The multiplex PCR relied on a mix of 60 forward primers for TCR Vbeta segments and 13 reverse primers for TCR Jbeta segments. As stored in TCRdb, this immuneACCESS dataset retains in-frame rearrangements with V and J assigned. A fraction of the clones does not appear; measured against another copy, unresolved V genes explain less than half of the discrepancy, and the remainder lacks a known reason. This sample comprises about 110,000 clones, 65% to 80% of them detected only once. The top ten clonotypes cover about 6% of the sample. Sequenced material: PBMCs. The receptors were gathered from a male donor in good health and CMV-seronegative.

A single count supports this clone. The genes are TRBV7-2 and TRBJ2-7; TRBD1 matches at 7 bases. Germline CDR1 and CDR2: SGHTA and FQGNSA. The CDR3 is 14 amino acids. V lost 4 bases and J lost 3; bases outside the gene matches: 6. This CDR3 reads CASSSSRDSYEQYF. CDR3 nucleotide sequence: TGTGCCAGCAGCTCCTCTAGGGACAGCTACGAGCAGTACTTC.

The chain links TRBV5-6 to TRBJ2-7, with D possibly matching TRBD1 (5 bases). The V end lost 6 bases, the J end lost 1 base, and 14 bases lay between the germline ends. The germline V gene encodes CDR1 SGHDT and CDR2 YYEEEE. This CDR3 is built from 14 residues. In nucleotides, the CDR3 is TGTGCCAGCACCAGGGTGGCGGAGTCCTACGAGCAGTACTTC. This sequence encodes CASTRVAESYEQYF.

J is TRBJ2-7 and V is TRBV9; possibly TRBD1 for D (6 bases). V was trimmed by 4 bases and J by 1 base, leaving 12 bases between them. Germline V gives CDR1 SGDLS, CDR2 YYNGEE. The CDR3 has 14 residues. The CDR3 protein is CASSPTGQSYEQYF. The CDR3 DNA follows: TGTGCCAGCAGCCCTACGGGACAATCCTACGAGCAGTACTTC.

This clone was counted a single time. V gene TRBV30 combines with J gene TRBJ2-7, with 11 bases identical to TRBD2. The germline V gene encodes CDR1 GTSNPN and CDR2 SVGIG (reference sequence). J was trimmed by 4 bases and V by 0 bases; bases with no gene match: 5. CDR3 length equals 15 residues. CDR3 in amino acids: CAWSVGSGRGYEQYF. In DNA, the CDR3 is TGTGCCTGGAGTGTAGGTAGCGGGAGGGGATACGAGCAGTACTTC.

The CDR3 nucleotides are TGTGCCAGCAGCTCTAGCGGGAGTCACGGGCAGTACTTC. It translates to CASSSSGSHGQYF. The chain uses TRBV7-2 and TRBJ2-7; 10 bases align to TRBD2. The length of the CDR3 is 13 residues. From germline, CDR1 is SGHTA and CDR2 FQGNSA. Trimming took 4 bases from V and 9 from J; bases not matched to a gene: 6.

A few counts support this clone. The chain recombines TRBV27 with TRBJ2-1; no clear D. CDR1 is MNHEY, CDR2 SMNVEV, per germline (reference sequence). The CDR3 sequence is 13 residues long. Trimming took 2 bases from V and 9 from J, leaving 11 bases between them. In DNA form, the CDR3 reads TGTGCCAGCAGTTTAGTCGAGTCGAGTGAGCAGTTCTTC. This codes for CASSLVESSEQFF.

This sequence joins TRBV5-1 and TRBJ2-1; TRBD2 matches at 9 bases. The CDR3 covers 16 residues. After removal of 4 bases from V and 6 bases from J, the junction contained 11 bases not matched to a gene. Germline values: CDR1 SGHRS, CDR2 YFSETQ. DNA for the CDR3: TGCGCCAGCAGCCGAATGCGGGAGGGCCGGGCCAATGAGCAGTTCTTC. It is translated as CASSRMREGRANEQFF.

The chain joins TRBV4-3 to TRBJ2-7; TRBD2 aligns across 7 bases. The trim removed 0 bases at V and 4 bases at J, leaving 6 bases unmatched. Germline assignment: CDR1 LGHNA and CDR2 YSLEER. The CDR3 extends over 15 amino acids. CDR3 sequence (DNA): TGCGCCAGCAGCCAAGATTGGGAGGGCCTTTACGAGCAGTACTTC. Translated, it gives CASSQDWEGLYEQYF.

The chain is built from TRBV19 and TRBJ2-7; TRBD2 matches 9 bases. Unmatched junction bases numbered 8, after V lost 6 bases and J lost 2 bases. Germline loops: CDR1 LNHDA, CDR2 SQIVND (reference sequence). The CDR3 totals 15 residues. The CDR3 DNA reads as TGTGCCAGTAGGACCGCGACTAGCGGACCCTACGAGCAGTACTTC. Residues: CASRTATSGPYEQYF.

This chain connects TRBV7-9 to TRBJ1-2, with D tentatively TRBD1 (5 bases). This CDR3 has 14 amino acids. CDR1 is SEHNR and CDR2 is FQNEAQ in the germline V gene (reference sequence). The V end was cut by 3 bases, the J end by 3 bases, with 11 bases between. The CDR3 region is CASSLSGLHYGYTF. The CDR3 DNA reads TGTGCCAGCAGCTTGTCAGGGCTTCACTATGGCTACACCTTC.